The 25 T cell receptor beta chains reported below all come from one sample, sequenced in a study of a mutant IDH1 vaccine in newly diagnosed glioma. The time point was: baseline, week 1 (first vaccination visit). Treatment noted: pre-vaccination baseline after standard-of-care therapy. Sequencing used immunoSEQ multiplex PCR; TCRdb keeps in-frame clones, though not all of them. The sample includes about 34,000 clones, approximately 80% seen only once; the top ten take roughly 9%. Here the sequenced sample was peripheral blood mononuclear cells (PBMCs), taken from a glioma patient treated with radiotherapy, temozolomide or both. All receptors come from a man aged 50 or older with glioma. Some clones in this sample may be carry-over from other donors' samples.

The chain combines TRBV18 with TRBJ2-2; the D gene is possibly TRBD2 (5 bases). Germline CDR1 and CDR2: KGHSH and LQKENI. V shed 2 bases and J shed 8 bases, with 6 bases lying between them. This CDR3 has 12 amino acids. This chain's CDR3 is CASSPEGGELFF. The CDR3 DNA reads as TGTGCCAGCTCACCAGAGGGAGGGGAGCTGTTTTTT.

The chain joins TRBV5-4 to TRBJ1-1; D gene unclear. Germline V gene sequence: CDR1 SGHNT, CDR2 YYREEE (reference sequence). The CDR3 totals 16 residues. Trimming stripped 4 bases from V and 1 base from J, with 17 bases between. The CDR3 DNA is TGTGCCAGCAGCCACGGAATGGCTGGAGGGAACACTGAAGCTTTCTTT. It codes for CASSHGMAGGNTEAFF.

The chain uses TRBV5-1 and TRBJ1-4; D might be TRBD1 (5 bases). Trimming shortened V by 3 bases and J by 8 bases, and 20 bases separated the two germline ends. CDR3 length: 16 residues. Germline V gene data show CDR1 as SGHRS and CDR2 as YFSETQ. The CDR3 sequence is CASSSTRQRPGEKLFF. The CDR3 DNA reads as TGCGCCAGCAGCTCCACACGACAGCGGCCGGGGGAAAAACTGTTTTTT. The variable domain in full, with the rest retrieved from reference TRBV5-1 and TRBJ1-4, is KAGVTQTPRYLIKTRGQQVTLSCSPISGHRSVSWYQQTPGQGLQFLFEYFSETQRNKGNFPGRFSGRQFSNSRSEMNVSTLELGDSALYLCASSSTRQRPGEKLFFGSGTQLSVL.

The V gene is TRBV5-1, the J gene TRBJ2-2, with 10 positions matching TRBD1. Germline assignment: CDR1 SGHRS and CDR2 YFSETQ. V shed 8 bases, J shed 6 bases, and the junction held 4 bases outside the gene matches. The CDR3 runs 13 residues. Here the CDR3 reads CASATGGPGELFF. CDR3 DNA sequence: TGCGCCAGTGCGACAGGGGGCCCCGGGGAGCTGTTTTTT.

The rearrangement joins TRBV9 to TRBJ2-2; no firm D call. Deletions cut 4 bases from V and 3 bases from J, with 10 bases between. This CDR3 has 14 amino acids. Germline V gene lookup returns CDR1 SGDLS and CDR2 YYNGEE. The CDR3 DNA reads TGTGCCAGCAGCCTCGACACTGACACCGGGGAGCTGTTTTTT. As protein: CASSLDTDTGELFF. Looking up the rest from reference TRBV9 and TRBJ2-2 gives the full variable domain: DSGVTQTPKHLITATGQRVTLRCSPRSGDLSVYWYQQSLDQGLQFLIQYYNGEERAKGNILERFSAQQFPDLHSELNLSSLELGDSALYFCASSLDTDTGELFFGEGSRLTVL.

V and J are TRBV2 and TRBJ2-3; D unresolved. Germline lookup yields CDR1 SNHLY and CDR2 FYNNEI. Trimming took 3 bases from V and 0 from J, leaving 7 bases between them. This CDR3 contains 14 residues. The CDR3 sequence: CASSEGSSTDTQYF. The CDR3 region has the DNA TGTGCCAGCAGTGAGGGCAGTAGCACAGATACGCAGTATTTT.

The chain uses TRBV6-1 and TRBJ1-2; D is uncertain. Germline assignment: CDR1 MNHNS and CDR2 SASEGT. The CDR3 is made up of 14 amino acids. V was cut by 1 base and J by 5 bases, with 11 bases left in between. The CDR3 DNA reads TGTGCCAGCAGTGAAGATAGGTCAGCTTATGGCTACACCTTC. Protein sequence: CASSEDRSAYGYTF.

This clone was found a few times. The chain links TRBV19 to TRBJ1-5; TRBD1 agrees at 9 bases. CDR3 size: 15 residues. V gave up 1 base and J gave up 2 bases; unmatched junction bases: 0. Germline V gene lookup returns CDR1 LNHDA and CDR2 SQIVND (reference sequence). The CDR3 protein is CASSIGTGGNQPQHF. The DNA of the CDR3 is TGTGCCAGTAGTATAGGGACAGGGGGCAATCAGCCCCAGCATTTT.

The rearrangement links TRBV5-1 to TRBJ2-3; 9 nucleotides align to TRBD1. The CDR3 has 15 residues. CDR1 and CDR2 from the germline V gene are SGHRS and YFSETQ. The V and J ends lost 4 bases and 5 bases, in that order; junction bases with no gene match: 8. The CDR3 DNA follows: TGCGCCAGCAGCCCCGGGACAGGGCGCGGAGATACGCAGTATTTT. Its translation: CASSPGTGRGDTQYF. Based on the CDR3 plus reference TRBV5-1 and TRBJ2-3, the full variable domain is KAGVTQTPRYLIKTRGQQVTLSCSPISGHRSVSWYQQTPGQGLQFLFEYFSETQRNKGNFPGRFSGRQFSNSRSEMNVSTLELGDSALYLCASSPGTGRGDTQYFGPGTRLTVL.

V is TRBV7-9 and J is TRBJ1-2; D ambiguous. Trimming left V 2 bases short and J 0 bases short, with 22 bases between. This CDR3 spans 19 amino acids. The germline V gene encodes CDR1 SEHNR and CDR2 FQNEAQ (reference sequence). In DNA, the CDR3 is TGTGCCAGCAGCTTAAGTACCTTGGCCTCCCAAGGACCTAACTATGGCTACACCTTC. It codes for CASSLSTLASQGPNYGYTF. The whole variable domain, remainder taken from reference TRBV7-9 and TRBJ1-2, is DTGVSQNPRHKITKRGQNVTFRCDPISEHNRLYWYRQTLGQGPEFLTYFQNEAQLEKSRLLSDRFSAERPKGSFSTLEIQRTEQGDSAMYLCASSLSTLASQGPNYGYTFGSGTRLTVV.

The chain has TRBV6-1 and TRBJ2-3; 7 bases align to TRBD2. CDR1 MNHNS and CDR2 SASEGT come from the germline V gene. Trimming took 4 bases from V and 6 from J; bases not matched to a gene: 10. The CDR3 length is 15 residues. The DNA of the CDR3 is TGTGCCAGCAGTGCCGAAGCGGGGATCCCGGATACGCAGTATTTT. Translation gives CASSAEAGIPDTQYF.

The rearrangement links TRBV30 to TRBJ1-1; no clear D gene. Germline CDR1 reads GTSNPN; CDR2 reads SVGIG (reference sequence). Trimming shortened V by 3 bases and J by 0 bases, and 8 bases separated the two germline ends. This CDR3 has 13 residues. The CDR3 nucleotides are TGTGCCTGGAGCCTCCTTATGAACACTGAAGCTTTCTTT. Its protein product is CAWSLLMNTEAFF.

The chain carries TRBV4-2 and TRBJ1-5; D not certain. The V end lost 0 bases, the J end lost 7 bases, and 7 bases lay between the germline ends. Germline V gives CDR1 LGHNA, CDR2 YNFKEQ. The CDR3 is 13 residues long. The CDR3 sequence is CASSQDLWQPQHF. The CDR3 bases are TGTGCCAGCAGCCAAGATCTGTGGCAGCCCCAGCATTTT.

This clone was observed a few times. This chain links TRBV18 with TRBJ1-5, with 7 bases matching TRBD1. This CDR3 comprises 13 residues. The junction had 4 bases not matched to a gene; V was cut back by 8 bases and J by 3 bases. The germline gives CDR1 KGHSH, CDR2 LQKENI. CDR3: CASQGQLNQPQHF. The CDR3 DNA follows: TGTGCCAGCCAGGGACAGCTCAATCAGCCCCAGCATTTT.

The chain has TRBV27 and TRBJ1-4; TRBD1 matches 9 bases. The CDR3 is 16 amino acids. The germline V gene has CDR1 MNHEY and CDR2 SMNVEV (reference sequence). J was trimmed by 10 bases and V by 6 bases; bases with no gene match: 15. The CDR3 sequence is CASSPGQGIGLRKLFF. The CDR3 DNA reads TGTGCCAGCAGCCCGGGACAGGGAATCGGGTTGAGAAAACTGTTTTTT.

This chain joins TRBV10-2 and TRBJ2-7, with D perhaps assigned TRBD1 or TRBD2 (5 bases each). The germline V gene has CDR1 WSHSY and CDR2 SAAADI. This CDR3 region has 15 residues. Trimming stripped 4 bases from V and 4 bases from J, with 17 bases between. The CDR3 DNA reads TGCGCCAGCAGTGCCGGGGCGGGTGATAGTTACGAGCAGTACTTC. Its translation: CASSAGAGDSYEQYF.

The V call is TRBV7-2, the J call TRBJ2-4; tentative D call: TRBD1 (7 bases). This CDR3 has 14 amino acids. Germline V gene sequence: CDR1 SGHTA, CDR2 FQGNSA. V lost 1 base and J 8 bases, leaving 12 bases between the germline ends. Here the CDR3 DNA reads TGTGCCAGCAGCTTAGTTTCCAGGGGGGACATTCAGTACTTC. Translating gives CASSLVSRGDIQYF. The full variable domain, in which reference TRBV7-2 and TRBJ2-4 provide the parts outside the CDR3, is GAGVSQSPSNKVTEKGKDVELRCDPISGHTALYWYRQSLGQGLEFLIYFQGNSAPDKSGLPSDRFSAERTGGSVSTLTIQRTQQEDSAVYLCASSLVSRGDIQYFGAGTRLSVL.

This rearrangement joins TRBV5-6 to TRBJ2-5; possibly TRBD1 or TRBD2 for D (6 bases each). The J call is in doubt because the DNA end fits TRBJ2-7 better. The CDR3 length is 14 residues. Germline V gene lookup returns CDR1 SGHDT and CDR2 YYEEEE. DNA for the CDR3: TGTGCCAGCAGCAAGACGGGGGCACCCTACGAGCAGTACTTC. This sequence encodes CASSKTGAPYEQYF.

This clone has only one observation. The V gene is TRBV5-4, the J gene TRBJ2-3, with D uncertain. The CDR3 runs to 16 residues. V was trimmed by 3 bases and J by 4 bases, leaving 18 bases between them. The germline gives CDR1 SGHNT, CDR2 YYREEE (reference sequence). The CDR3 DNA sequence: TGTGCCAGCAGCTCCCGGGCCAGTCCCGCCCCAGATACGCAGTATTTT. It encodes CASSSRASPAPDTQYF.

V and J are TRBV18 and TRBJ1-1; TRBD1 is a possible D gene (6 bases). V shed 10 bases and J shed 3 bases, with 15 bases lying between them. CDR3 size: 13 residues. The germline V gene encodes CDR1 KGHSH and CDR2 LQKENI. The CDR3 coding sequence is TGTGCCACCGGAATGACAGGAGACACTGAAGCTTTCTTT. It specifies CATGMTGDTEAFF. The whole variable domain, remainder taken from reference TRBV18 and TRBJ1-1, is NAGVMQNPRHLVRRRGQEARLRCSPMKGHSHVYWYRQLPEEGLKFMVYLQKENIIDESGMPKERFSAEFPKEGPSILRIQQVVRGDSAAYFCATGMTGDTEAFFGQGTRLTVV.

This clone occurred once. The chain couples TRBV7-2 to TRBJ2-5; weak D call: TRBD2 (6 bases). Germline V gives CDR1 SGHTA, CDR2 FQGNSA. V lost 4 bases and J lost 2, with 14 bases in between. CDR3 length: 15 residues. In DNA, the CDR3 is TGTGCCAGCAGCTCAGCAGGACTACCTCAAGAGACCCAGTACTTC. This sequence encodes CASSSAGLPQETQYF.

V gene TRBV19 combines with J gene TRBJ1-1, with a tentative D call TRBD1 (5 bases). The CDR3 sequence is 14 residues long. The germline V gene encodes CDR1 LNHDA and CDR2 SQIVND (reference sequence). Trimming left V 6 bases short and J 3 bases short, with 14 bases between. CDR3 nucleotides: TGTGCCAGTAGGAAGGGGCGAGGTTACACTGAAGCTTTCTTT. This codes for CASRKGRGYTEAFF.

The chain employs TRBV5-1 and TRBJ2-1; 9 bases map to TRBD1. The CDR3 is made up of 14 amino acids. Germline-derived CDR1 and CDR2 are SGHRS and YFSETQ. After removal of 0 bases from V and 7 bases from J, the junction contained 2 bases not matched to a gene. Written as DNA, the CDR3 is TGCGCCAGCAGCTTGGAACAGGGGGCAAATGAGCAGTTCTTC. As protein: CASSLEQGANEQFF. The full variable domain, in which reference TRBV5-1 and TRBJ2-1 provide the parts outside the CDR3, is KAGVTQTPRYLIKTRGQQVTLSCSPISGHRSVSWYQQTPGQGLQFLFEYFSETQRNKGNFPGRFSGRQFSNSRSEMNVSTLELGDSALYLCASSLEQGANEQFFGPGTRLTVL.

Here the CDR3 reads CASSPDYEQYF. The CDR3 coding sequence is TGTGCCAGCAGCCCTGACTACGAGCAGTACTTC. This chain links TRBV6-1 with TRBJ2-7; D is undetermined. The V gene's germline CDR1 is MNHNS and CDR2 SASEGT. Trimming pared 6 bases from V and 3 bases from J, leaving 6 bases between. The CDR3 has 11 residues.

This clone was detected only once. J is TRBJ1-2 and V is TRBV18; TRBD1 matches 8 bases. The CDR3 loop spans 13 amino acids. Germline-derived CDR1 and CDR2 are KGHSH and LQKENI. J was trimmed by 4 bases and V by 4 bases; bases with no gene match: 2. The CDR3 region has the DNA TGTGCCAGCTCACTTGGGACAGGCTATGGCTACACCTTC. Protein sequence: CASSLGTGYGYTF.